This TCR beta chain appears in the sequencing data of a study of shared clonotypes between healthy human individuals. Study conclusions and caveats: Generation probability values for non-shared clonotypes were lower than those for clonotypes shared by all four donors. Only blood was sampled; tissue repertoires likely differ. Inspection by rarefaction showed sorted-subset sequencing to be incomplete despite large depth.

Per germline, CDR1 MDHEN and CDR2 SYDVKM. The CDR3 is 10 residues long. Trimming shortened V by 4 bases and J by 7 bases, and 4 bases separated the two germline ends. As to this clone: Its antigen is not known.

Generated by immunoSEQ multiplex PCR, the TCRdb table keeps only in-frame clones and is missing some. This sample has 2 million or so clones, with about 95% found just once. CD45RO-negative CD8 cells positively selected for CCR7 made up the naive population, which excluded terminally differentiated effector memory CD45RA+ cells. This sequence originates from a man between 18 and 35 years old in good health. What was sequenced was naive CD8+ T cells sorted from blood. The chain links TRBV28 to TRBJ2-5; D is uncertain. The CDR3, as DNA: TGTGCCAGCAGTTCGGTGACCCAGTACTTC. Its translation: CASSSVTQYF.